The entry that follows covers one T cell receptor beta chain sequence. Its specificity is unknown. The source of the sample is a study of T cells after yellow fever vaccination. Points from the study as a whole: Clones from primary vaccination mostly reappeared after the booster (96% CD4, over 85% CD8).

TCRdb reprocessed the 5' RACE reads via MiXCR and lists one record per CDR3 protein. The sample includes some 390,000 distinct CDR3 sequences, roughly a sixth seen only once; the top ten take roughly a sixth. Losses at the gene ends were 5 bases for V and 6 bases for J; bases not matched to a gene: 9. The length of the CDR3 is 16 residues. The source material was PBMCs, sampled before the yellow fever booster vaccination. This TCR came from a man younger than 35 who received the YFV17D yellow fever vaccine. The rearrangement links TRBV12-3 or TRBV12-4 to TRBJ2-3; TRBD2 matches at 12 bases. CDR3 in amino acids: CASSQRGLAGGDTQYF. CDR3 in DNA: TGTGCCAGCAGTCAGCGGGGGCTAGCGGGGGGGGATACGCAGTATTTT.